This T cell receptor beta chain was captured in a study of T cells in Graves' hyperthyroidism and ophthalmopathy. V was clipped by 8 bases and J by 6 bases, with 22 bases between them. CDR3 length equals 15 residues. Germline CDR1 SNHLY, CDR2 FYNNEI. TCR beta CDR3 regions were amplified from RNA. The study used the HTBI primer set for a first-round RT-PCR of the TCR CDR3. Each CDR3 protein is one row after TCRdb ran MiXCR on the multiplex PCR reads. The repertoire includes 200,000 or so distinct CDR3 sequences, around 17% of them detected once, and roughly 55% sits in the top ten. Regarding the study as a whole: The model anticipated ophthalmopathy a median approximately 6.5 months pre-onset.

This clonotype has a count of ten or more. The antigen remains unidentified. This TCR was sampled from a woman between 50 and 59 years old with Graves' hyperthyroidism. This chain joins TRBV2 and TRBJ1-1; D ambiguous. Specimen: blood. Here the CDR3 reads CASLRRGGLLAEAFF. Here the CDR3 DNA reads TGTGCCAGCCTGAGGCGGGGAGGTTTGTTGGCTGAAGCTTTCTTT.